The source of this TCR beta chain is a study of CD8+CD57+ T cells in acquired aplastic anemia. Study-wide context: Sorted CD4+ and CD8+ cells gave a mean 3.2 ug DNA, range about 0.19 to 27.4 ug. Study-wide points: Controls did not differ significantly from patients in CD8+ Simpson's diversity.

This CDR3 spans 15 amino acids. V was cut by 2 bases and J by 7 bases, with 16 bases left in between. Germline V gene data show CDR1 as SGDLS and CDR2 as YYNGEE. The study profiled TCR beta VDJ and CDR3 using genomic DNA as template. TCRdb fed the reads into MiXCR, producing one record per CDR3 protein. The sample yields about 110,000 distinct CDR3 sequences, around half seen once. As regards this clonotype: Its antigen is unknown.

Sequencing was done on a sample of sorted CD4+, CD8+, or CD8+CD57+ T cells (not recorded which) from PBMCs. This TCR came from a human donor in good health, serving as a control. This chain joins TRBV9 and TRBJ2-1, with D possibly matching TRBD2 (6 bases). The CDR3 spells CASSVSGLRENEQFF. Here the CDR3 DNA reads TGTGCCAGCAGCGTGTCGGGACTTCGTGAAAATGAGCAGTTCTTC.